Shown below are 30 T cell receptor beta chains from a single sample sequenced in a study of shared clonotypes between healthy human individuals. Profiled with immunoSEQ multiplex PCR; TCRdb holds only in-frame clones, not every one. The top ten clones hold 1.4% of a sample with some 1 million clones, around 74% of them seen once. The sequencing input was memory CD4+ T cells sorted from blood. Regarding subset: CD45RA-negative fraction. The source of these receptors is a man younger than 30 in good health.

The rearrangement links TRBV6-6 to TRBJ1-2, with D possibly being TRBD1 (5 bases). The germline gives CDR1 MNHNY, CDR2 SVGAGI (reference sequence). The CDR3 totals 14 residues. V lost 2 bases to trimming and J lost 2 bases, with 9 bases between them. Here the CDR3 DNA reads TGTGCCAGCAGTTACCGGACATCCAACTATGGCTACACCTTC. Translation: CASSYRTSNYGYTF.

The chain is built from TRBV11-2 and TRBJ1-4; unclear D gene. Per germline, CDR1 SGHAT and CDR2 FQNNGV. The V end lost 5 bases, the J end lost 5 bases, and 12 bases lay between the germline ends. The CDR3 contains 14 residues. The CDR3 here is CASSPEMANEKLFF. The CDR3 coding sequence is TGTGCCAGCAGCCCAGAAATGGCAAATGAAAAACTGTTTTTT.

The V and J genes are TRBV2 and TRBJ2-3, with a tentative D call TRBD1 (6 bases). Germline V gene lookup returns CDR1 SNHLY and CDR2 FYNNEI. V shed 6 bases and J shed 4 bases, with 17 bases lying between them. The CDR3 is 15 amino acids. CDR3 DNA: TGTGCCAGCAGACGAGACCAGGGGCTTGCAGATACGCAGTATTTT. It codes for CASRRDQGLADTQYF.

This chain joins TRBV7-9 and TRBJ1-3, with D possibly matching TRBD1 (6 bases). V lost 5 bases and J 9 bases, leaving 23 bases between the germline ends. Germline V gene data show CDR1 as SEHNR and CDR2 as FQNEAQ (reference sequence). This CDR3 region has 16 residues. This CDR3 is CASSPETGLGPATIYF. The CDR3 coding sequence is TGTGCCAGCAGCCCAGAGACAGGTCTAGGCCCTGCCACCATATATTTT.

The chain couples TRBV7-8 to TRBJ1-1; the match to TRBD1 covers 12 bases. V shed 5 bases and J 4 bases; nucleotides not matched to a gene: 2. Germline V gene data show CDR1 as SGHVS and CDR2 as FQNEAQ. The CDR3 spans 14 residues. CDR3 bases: TGTGCCAGCAGCCGGGACAGGGGGCCCACTGAAGCTTTCTTT. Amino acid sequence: CASSRDRGPTEAFF.

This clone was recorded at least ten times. The CDR3 is CASSRQGNYEQYF. For the CDR3, the DNA is TGCGCCAGCAGCCGACAGGGGAATTACGAGCAGTACTTC. V is TRBV4-1 and J is TRBJ2-7; 8 bases line up with TRBD1. Germline assignment: CDR1 MGHRA and CDR2 YSYEKL. There are 13 residues in the CDR3. V lost 4 bases, J lost 4 bases, and 3 bases stayed unmatched.

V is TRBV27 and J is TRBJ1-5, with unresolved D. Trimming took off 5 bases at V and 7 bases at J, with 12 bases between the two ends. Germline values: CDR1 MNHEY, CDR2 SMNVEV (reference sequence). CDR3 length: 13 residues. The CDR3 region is CASSPGGGQPQHF. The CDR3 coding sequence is TGTGCCAGCAGTCCGGGAGGTGGGCAGCCCCAGCATTTT.

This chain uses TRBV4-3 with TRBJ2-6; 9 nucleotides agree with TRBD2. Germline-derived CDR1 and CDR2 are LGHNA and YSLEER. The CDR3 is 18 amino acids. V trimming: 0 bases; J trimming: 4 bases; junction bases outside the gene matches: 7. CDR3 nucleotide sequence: TGCGCCAGCAGCCAAGATTTGGCGGGAGGGAAGGGGGCCAACGTCCTGACTTTC. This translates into CASSQDLAGGKGANVLTF.

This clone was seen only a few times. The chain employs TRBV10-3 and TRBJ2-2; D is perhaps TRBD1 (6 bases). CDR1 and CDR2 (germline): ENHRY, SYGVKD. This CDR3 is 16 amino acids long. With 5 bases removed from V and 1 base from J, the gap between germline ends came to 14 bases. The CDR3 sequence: CAISPAGTRNTGELFF. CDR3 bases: TGTGCCATCAGTCCAGCCGGGACAAGGAACACCGGGGAGCTGTTTTTT.

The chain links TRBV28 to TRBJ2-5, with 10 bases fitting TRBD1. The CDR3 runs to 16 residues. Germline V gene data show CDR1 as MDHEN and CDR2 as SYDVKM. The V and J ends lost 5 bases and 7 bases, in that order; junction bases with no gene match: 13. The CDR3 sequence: CASSPDPTGGAGTQYF. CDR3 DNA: TGTGCCAGCAGTCCCGACCCGACAGGGGGCGCGGGGACCCAGTACTTC.

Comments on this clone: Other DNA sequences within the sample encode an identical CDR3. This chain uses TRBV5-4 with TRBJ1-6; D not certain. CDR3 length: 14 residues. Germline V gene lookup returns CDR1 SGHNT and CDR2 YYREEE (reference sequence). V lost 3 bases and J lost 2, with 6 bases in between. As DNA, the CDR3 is TGTGCCAGCAGCTCTGGTCCCTATAATTCACCCCTCCACTTT. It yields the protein CASSSGPYNSPLHF.

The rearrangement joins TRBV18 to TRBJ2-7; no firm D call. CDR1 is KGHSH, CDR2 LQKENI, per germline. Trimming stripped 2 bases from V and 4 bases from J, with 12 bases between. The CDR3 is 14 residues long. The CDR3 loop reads CASSPTGQRYEQYF. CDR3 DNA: TGTGCCAGCTCACCAACTGGTCAGCGATACGAGCAGTACTTC.

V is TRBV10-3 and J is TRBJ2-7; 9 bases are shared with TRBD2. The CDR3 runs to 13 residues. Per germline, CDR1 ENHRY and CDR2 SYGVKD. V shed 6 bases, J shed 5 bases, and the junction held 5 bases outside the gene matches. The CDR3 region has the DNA TGTGCCATCAGCGGGACTAGCTCTGACGAGCAGTACTTC. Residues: CAISGTSSDEQYF.

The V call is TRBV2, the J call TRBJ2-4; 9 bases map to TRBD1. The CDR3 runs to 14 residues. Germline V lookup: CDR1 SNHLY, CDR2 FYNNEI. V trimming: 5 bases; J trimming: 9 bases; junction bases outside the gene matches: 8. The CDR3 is CASSPDRGGGIQYF. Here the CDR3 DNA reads TGTGCCAGCAGTCCGGACAGGGGCGGGGGCATTCAGTACTTC.

CDR3 residues: CASSIRPGDSPLHF. The CDR3 DNA reads TGTGCCAGTAGTATACGGCCAGGGGATTCACCCCTCCACTTT. The V gene is TRBV19, the J gene TRBJ1-6; possibly TRBD1 for D (6 bases). CDR3 length equals 14 residues. Germline CDR1 LNHDA, CDR2 SQIVND (reference sequence). V was pared by 2 bases and J by 8 bases, with 10 bases between.

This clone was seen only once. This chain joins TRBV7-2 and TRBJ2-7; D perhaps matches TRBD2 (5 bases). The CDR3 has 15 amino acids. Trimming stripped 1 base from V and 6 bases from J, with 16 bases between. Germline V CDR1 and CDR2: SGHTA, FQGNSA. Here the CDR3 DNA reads TGTGCCAGCAGCTTAGTGGTGACTACGGCTCCCGAGCAGTACTTC. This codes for CASSLVVTTAPEQYF.

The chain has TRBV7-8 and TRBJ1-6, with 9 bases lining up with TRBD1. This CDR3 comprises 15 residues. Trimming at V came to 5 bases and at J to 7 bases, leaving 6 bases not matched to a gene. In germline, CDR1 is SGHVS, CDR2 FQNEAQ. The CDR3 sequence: CASSPAGTGNSPLHF. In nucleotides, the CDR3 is TGTGCCAGCAGCCCCGCCGGGACAGGGAATTCACCCCTCCACTTT.

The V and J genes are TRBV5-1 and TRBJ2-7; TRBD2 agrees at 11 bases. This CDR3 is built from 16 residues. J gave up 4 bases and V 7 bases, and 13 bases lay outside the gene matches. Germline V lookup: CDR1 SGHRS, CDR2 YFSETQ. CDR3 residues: CASRLEGTSGFYEQYF. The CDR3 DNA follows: TGCGCCAGCCGTTTAGAAGGGACTAGCGGTTTTTACGAGCAGTACTTC.

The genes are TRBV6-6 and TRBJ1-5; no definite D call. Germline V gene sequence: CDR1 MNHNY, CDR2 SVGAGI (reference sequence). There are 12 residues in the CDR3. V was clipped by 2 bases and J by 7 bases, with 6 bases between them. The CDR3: CASSYVGQPQHF. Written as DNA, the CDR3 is TGTGCCAGCAGTTACGTGGGCCAGCCCCAGCATTTT.

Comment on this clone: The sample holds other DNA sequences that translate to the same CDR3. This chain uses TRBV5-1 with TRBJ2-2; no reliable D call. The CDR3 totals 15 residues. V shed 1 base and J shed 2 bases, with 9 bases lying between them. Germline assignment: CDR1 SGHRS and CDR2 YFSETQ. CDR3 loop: CASSLSATNTGELFF. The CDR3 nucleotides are TGCGCCAGCAGCTTGTCGGCCACCAACACCGGGGAGCTGTTTTTT.

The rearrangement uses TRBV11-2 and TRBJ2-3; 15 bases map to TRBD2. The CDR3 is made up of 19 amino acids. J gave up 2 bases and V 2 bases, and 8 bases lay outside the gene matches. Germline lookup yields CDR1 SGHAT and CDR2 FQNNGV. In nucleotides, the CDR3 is TGTGCCAGCAGCTTAAGGGGACTAGCGGGGGGAGGCTACACAGATACGCAGTATTTT. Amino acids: CASSLRGLAGGGYTDTQYF.

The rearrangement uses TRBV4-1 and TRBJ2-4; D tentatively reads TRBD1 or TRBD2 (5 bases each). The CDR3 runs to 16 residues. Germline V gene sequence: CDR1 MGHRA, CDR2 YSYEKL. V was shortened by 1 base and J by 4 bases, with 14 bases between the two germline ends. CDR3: CASSQVPGTEKNIQYF. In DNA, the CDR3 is TGCGCCAGCAGCCAAGTTCCCGGGACCGAGAAAAACATTCAGTACTTC.

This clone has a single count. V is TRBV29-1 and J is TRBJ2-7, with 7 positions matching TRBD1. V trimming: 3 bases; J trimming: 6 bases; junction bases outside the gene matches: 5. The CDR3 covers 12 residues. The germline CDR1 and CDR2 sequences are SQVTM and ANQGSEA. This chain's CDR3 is CSVDTGAREQYF. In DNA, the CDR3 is TGCAGCGTTGATACAGGGGCTCGCGAGCAGTACTTC.

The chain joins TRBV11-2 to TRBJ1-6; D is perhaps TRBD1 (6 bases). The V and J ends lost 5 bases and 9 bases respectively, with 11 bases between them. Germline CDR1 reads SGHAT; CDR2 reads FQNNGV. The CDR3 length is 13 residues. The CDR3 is CASSPDRPSPLHF. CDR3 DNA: TGTGCCAGCAGCCCCGACAGGCCTTCACCCCTCCACTTT.

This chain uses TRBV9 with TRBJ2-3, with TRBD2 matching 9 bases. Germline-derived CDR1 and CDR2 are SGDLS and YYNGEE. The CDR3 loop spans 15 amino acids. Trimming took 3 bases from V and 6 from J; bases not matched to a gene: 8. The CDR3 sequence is CASSASGGPGDTQYF. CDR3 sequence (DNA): TGTGCCAGCAGCGCCAGCGGGGGGCCGGGGGATACGCAGTATTTT.

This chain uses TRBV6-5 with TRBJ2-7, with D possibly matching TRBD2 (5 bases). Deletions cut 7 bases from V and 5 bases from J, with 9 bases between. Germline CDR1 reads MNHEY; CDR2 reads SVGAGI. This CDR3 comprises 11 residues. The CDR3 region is CASNLANEQYF. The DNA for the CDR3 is TGTGCCAGCAACCTAGCAAACGAGCAGTACTTC.

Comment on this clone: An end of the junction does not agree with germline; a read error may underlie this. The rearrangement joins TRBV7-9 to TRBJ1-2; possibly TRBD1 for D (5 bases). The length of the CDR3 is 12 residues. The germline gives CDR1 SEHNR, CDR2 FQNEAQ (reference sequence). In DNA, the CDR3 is TGCGCCAGCAGCCCGCAGGGTTATGGCTACACCTTC. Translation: CASSPQGYGYTF. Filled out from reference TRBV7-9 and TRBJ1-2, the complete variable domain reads DTGVSQNPRHKITKRGQNVTFRCDPISEHNRLYWYRQTLGQGPEFLTYFQNEAQLEKSRLLSDRFSAERPKGSFSTLEIQRTEQGDSAMYLCASSPQGYGYTFGSGTRLTVV.

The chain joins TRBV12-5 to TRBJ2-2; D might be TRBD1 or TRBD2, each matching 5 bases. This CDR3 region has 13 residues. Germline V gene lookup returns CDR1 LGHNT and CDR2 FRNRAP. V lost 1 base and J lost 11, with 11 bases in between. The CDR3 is CASGLAPGGELFF. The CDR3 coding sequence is TGTGCTAGTGGTTTGGCGCCTGGGGGAGAGCTGTTTTTT.

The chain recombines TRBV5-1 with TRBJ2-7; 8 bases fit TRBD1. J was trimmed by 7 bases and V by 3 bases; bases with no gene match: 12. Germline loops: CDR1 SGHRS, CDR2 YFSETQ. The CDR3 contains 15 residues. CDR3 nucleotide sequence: TGCGCCAGCAGCTCAAGTGGGCAGGGGGCGCGGGAGCAGTACTTC. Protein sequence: CASSSSGQGAREQYF. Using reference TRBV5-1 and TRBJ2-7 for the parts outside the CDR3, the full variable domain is KAGVTQTPRYLIKTRGQQVTLSCSPISGHRSVSWYQQTPGQGLQFLFEYFSETQRNKGNFPGRFSGRQFSNSRSEMNVSTLELGDSALYLCASSSSGQGAREQYFGPGTRLTVT.

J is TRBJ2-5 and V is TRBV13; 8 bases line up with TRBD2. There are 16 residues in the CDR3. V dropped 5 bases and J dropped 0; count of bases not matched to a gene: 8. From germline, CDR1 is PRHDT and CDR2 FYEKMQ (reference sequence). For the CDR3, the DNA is TGTGCCAGCAGCACCTACCGGACTAGCTACCAAGAGACCCAGTACTTC. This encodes CASSTYRTSYQETQYF.